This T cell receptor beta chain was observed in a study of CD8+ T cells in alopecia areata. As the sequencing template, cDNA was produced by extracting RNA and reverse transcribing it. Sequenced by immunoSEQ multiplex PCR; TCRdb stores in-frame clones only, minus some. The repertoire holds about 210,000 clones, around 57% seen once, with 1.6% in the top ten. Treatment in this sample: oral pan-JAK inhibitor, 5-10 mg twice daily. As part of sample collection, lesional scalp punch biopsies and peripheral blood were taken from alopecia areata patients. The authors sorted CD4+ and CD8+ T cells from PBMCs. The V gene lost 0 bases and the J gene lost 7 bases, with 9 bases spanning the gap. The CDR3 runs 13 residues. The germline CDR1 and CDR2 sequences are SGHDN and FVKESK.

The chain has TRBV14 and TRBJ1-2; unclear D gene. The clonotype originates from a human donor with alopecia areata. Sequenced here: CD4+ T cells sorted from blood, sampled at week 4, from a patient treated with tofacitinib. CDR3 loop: CASSQDIDGGYTF. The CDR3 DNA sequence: TGTGCCAGCAGCCAAGATATCGATGGTGGCTACACCTTC.